Sequencing of this TCR beta chain was carried out in a study of shared clonotypes between healthy human individuals. V shed 6 bases and J shed 9 bases, with 21 bases lying between them. This CDR3 is 15 amino acids long. Germline assignment: CDR1 MRHNA and CDR2 SNTAGT. Notes on the study in general: Richness estimates generally favored naive over memory subsets.

TCRdb keeps only in-frame clones here, not all; method: immunoSEQ multiplex PCR. The sample holds just under 350,000 clones, over 70% seen once. About this clone itself: Its antigen is as yet unknown.

The sequenced sample was memory CD4+ T cells sorted from blood. Sample subset: CD45RA-negative fraction. This receptor was identified in a young man in good health. J is TRBJ2-1 and V is TRBV6-4; D is possibly TRBD1 (6 bases). CDR3 DNA: TGTGCCAGCAGAGCACAGGGATTTGGTATAAGTGAGCAGTTCTTC. The encoded protein is CASRAQGFGISEQFF.